Below, 28 T cell receptor beta chains from the same sample are listed, as sequenced in a study of control samples from healthy donors and cancer patients (dated by TCRdb to 2020 to 2022). The protocol used for the library was the immunoSEQ multiplex PCR assay. Held by TCRdb, this immuneACCESS table contains in-frame sequences only and omits some clones. Under half of the omission traces to an unresolved V gene where checked; the cause of the rest is unknown. For this sample there are more than 75,000 clones; about 90% appear just once. Less than 6% of the sample goes to the ten largest clones. The sequencing input was blood. These receptors were collected from a man aged 50 or older in good health.

The rearrangement links TRBV2 to TRBJ1-6, with D tentatively TRBD1 (6 bases). The CDR3 is 15 amino acids. CDR1 is SNHLY, CDR2 FYNNEI, per germline. The ends were cut back, 8 bases at V and 4 bases at J, with 15 bases in the middle. Here the CDR3 DNA reads TGTGCCAGCTCGCAAAACAGGGAGTATAATTCACCCCTCCACTTT. Its protein is CASSQNREYNSPLHF.

The J gene is TRBJ2-5, the V gene TRBV11-2, with TRBD2 matching over 16 bases. Germline trimming cut 5 bases from V and 1 base from J; bases unmatched to any gene: 4. This CDR3 is built from 17 residues. Germline-derived CDR1 and CDR2 are SGHAT and FQNNGV. The CDR3 spells CASSTGTSGGGQETQYF. CDR3 DNA sequence: TGTGCCAGCAGCACCGGGACTAGCGGGGGGGGCCAAGAGACCCAGTACTTC.

The chain couples TRBV7-2 to TRBJ1-6; D uncertain. V dropped 6 bases and J dropped 1 base, with 4 bases sitting between them. Per germline, CDR1 SGHTA and CDR2 FQGNSA. The length of the CDR3 is 13 residues. As DNA, the CDR3 is TGTGCCAGCAGGTTGTCCTATAATTCACCCCTCCACTTT. It codes for CASRLSYNSPLHF.

The chain recombines TRBV5-6 with TRBJ1-1, with 8 bases aligning to TRBD1. The CDR3 has 19 residues. V lost 0 bases and J lost 0; bases outside the gene matches: 13. Germline CDR1 reads SGHDT; CDR2 reads YYEEEE. This CDR3 reads CASSLVVGRGRRVNTEAFF. The CDR3 DNA follows: TGTGCCAGCAGCTTGGTGGTAGGCAGGGGGCGCAGGGTGAACACTGAAGCTTTCTTT.

For the CDR3, the DNA is TGCGCCAGCAGCTTGTCCGTGACAGGGTTAACAGATACGCAGTATTTT. Translating it yields CASSLSVTGLTDTQYF. The gene calls are TRBV5-1 and TRBJ2-3; TRBD1 matches at 7 bases. CDR1 is SGHRS, CDR2 YFSETQ, per germline. This CDR3 has 16 residues. The junction had 8 bases not matched to a gene; V was cut back by 1 base and J by 3 bases.

The chain couples TRBV15 to TRBJ1-4; D is perhaps TRBD1 (6 bases). Germline V lookup: CDR1 LNHNV, CDR2 YYDKDF (reference sequence). This CDR3 comprises 16 residues. With 0 bases removed from V and 5 bases from J, the gap between germline ends came to 13 bases. The CDR3 DNA follows: TGTGCCACCAGCAGAGAAACAGGGAGATTGAATGAAAAACTGTTTTTT. Translation gives CATSRETGRLNEKLFF.

In nucleotides, the CDR3 is TGTGCCATCAGTGAGTCGGAGGCAGGGCGAGGCTATGGCTACACCTTC. This translates into CAISESEAGRGYGYTF. The chain couples TRBV10-3 to TRBJ1-2, with D possibly being TRBD1 (5 bases). The CDR3 is made up of 16 amino acids. V was cut by 0 bases and J by 4 bases, with 15 bases left in between. Germline V gene sequence: CDR1 ENHRY, CDR2 SYGVKD.

The J gene is TRBJ1-4, the V gene TRBV2; 7 bases align to TRBD1. The CDR3 length is 14 residues. V dropped 3 bases and J dropped 5; count of bases not matched to a gene: 3. The germline CDR1 and CDR2 sequences are SNHLY and FYNNEI. CDR3 residues: CASSERGRNEKLFF. The CDR3 DNA follows: TGTGCCAGCAGTGAGAGGGGGCGAAATGAAAAACTGTTTTTT.

In this sample, this clone turned up once. J is TRBJ1-2 and V is TRBV9, with D maybe TRBD1 (5 bases). This CDR3 spans 15 amino acids. Trimming cost V 0 bases and J 6 bases, with 15 bases left between them. CDR1 SGDLS and CDR2 YYNGEE come from the germline V gene. CDR3 sequence reads: CASSVEVQGEDGYTF. DNA for the CDR3: TGTGCCAGCAGCGTAGAGGTCCAGGGAGAAGATGGCTACACCTTC.

This clone was picked up one time. V usage is TRBV6-6 and J usage is TRBJ1-3, with D possibly being TRBD1 (6 bases). CDR3 length: 13 residues. Germline CDR1 and CDR2: MNHNY and SVGAGI (reference sequence). The V end lost 9 bases, the J end lost 3 bases, and 12 bases lay between the germline ends. For the CDR3, the DNA is TGTGCCAGTGCACAGGGAATTGGAAACACCATATATTTT. Protein sequence: CASAQGIGNTIYF.

This chain connects TRBV6-6 to TRBJ2-2, with 8 bases fitting TRBD1. The germline CDR1 and CDR2 sequences are MNHNY and SVGAGI (reference sequence). The CDR3 covers 16 residues. The V segment lost 4 bases and the J segment 1 base; nucleotides outside the gene matches: 5. The CDR3 spells CASSSLDRVNTGELFF. Written as DNA, the CDR3 is TGTGCCAGCAGTTCTCTGGACAGGGTGAACACCGGGGAGCTGTTTTTT.

This sequence joins TRBV12-3 or TRBV12-4 and TRBJ1-1; the D is unclear. The CDR3 consists of 13 residues. V was cut by 6 bases and J by 1 base, with 9 bases left in between. The CDR3: CASSLTRNTEAFF. CDR3 sequence (DNA): TGTGCCAGCAGCCTGACAAGGAACACTGAAGCTTTCTTT.

The CDR3 DNA reads TGCGCCAGCAGCTTGGCCCAAGGGCAGATCACAGATACGCAGTATTTT. Its translation is CASSLAQGQITDTQYF. The chain recombines TRBV5-1 with TRBJ2-3; D gene uncertain. Germline CDR1 is SGHRS and CDR2 is YFSETQ. V lost 0 bases to trimming and J lost 2 bases, with 13 bases between them. The CDR3 has 16 residues.

The chain couples TRBV4-2 to TRBJ1-1; D is perhaps TRBD1 (6 bases). Germline CDR1 LGHNA, CDR2 YNFKEQ. This CDR3 region has 18 residues. Between the trimmed V and J ends, which lost 0 bases and 0 bases, there was a span of 17 bases. The CDR3 sequence is CASSQDAHGGPMNTEAFF. The DNA for the CDR3 is TGTGCCAGCAGCCAAGACGCCCATGGGGGGCCAATGAACACTGAAGCTTTCTTT.

Regarding this clone: The sample contains more than one DNA sequence encoding this CDR3. V is TRBV19 and J is TRBJ1-1; D gene unclear. V lost 2 bases and J lost 4, with 14 bases in between. The CDR3 length is 15 residues. CDR1 LNHDA and CDR2 SQIVND come from the germline V gene (reference sequence). CDR3 sequence: CASSILVAEGTEAFF. Written as DNA, the CDR3 is TGTGCCAGTAGTATATTGGTCGCCGAAGGCACTGAAGCTTTCTTT.

This chain joins TRBV18 and TRBJ2-7, with D unclear. Trimming left V 3 bases short and J 9 bases short, with 12 bases between. Germline loops: CDR1 KGHSH, CDR2 LQKENI. The CDR3 covers 12 residues. The CDR3 DNA follows: TGTGCCAGCTCACCGGGTCGTTGGACGCAGTACTTC. Its translation is CASSPGRWTQYF.

The gene calls are TRBV14 and TRBJ1-1; 10 bases match TRBD1. V was clipped by 3 bases and J by 7 bases; unmatched bases: 5. The germline gives CDR1 SGHDN, CDR2 FVKESK. The CDR3 is 14 residues long. The CDR3 DNA follows: TGTGCCAGCAGCCAGCTGACAGGGGGCAGTGAAGCTTTCTTT. The encoded protein is CASSQLTGGSEAFF.

There are a few counts of this clone. This chain uses TRBV10-1 with TRBJ2-1; 8 positions agree with TRBD2. This CDR3 is built from 15 residues. Trimming at V came to 8 bases and at J to 9 bases, leaving 15 bases not matched to a gene. The germline V gene encodes CDR1 WNHNN and CDR2 SYGVQD (reference sequence). The DNA of the CDR3 is TGCGCCAGCGGGAGAAGCGGGGGCCTCCTAGGTGAGCAGTTCTTC. Protein sequence: CASGRSGGLLGEQFF.

The rearrangement links TRBV14 to TRBJ1-2; perhaps TRBD1 as D (5 bases). Trimming pared 1 base from V and 3 bases from J, leaving 6 bases between. The CDR3 is 13 residues long. In germline, CDR1 is SGHDN, CDR2 FVKESK. The CDR3 bases are TGTGCCAGCAGCCAAGTCAGGGACTATGGCTACACCTTC. Its translation is CASSQVRDYGYTF.

The chain recombines TRBV10-3 with TRBJ2-1, with a weak D call TRBD2 (6 bases). V was cut by 6 bases and J by 2 bases, with 14 bases left in between. CDR3 size: 15 residues. CDR1 ENHRY and CDR2 SYGVKD come from the germline V gene. CDR3 bases: TGTGCCATCAGGGACTTGGGGGGTACCTACAATGAGCAGTTCTTC. Protein: CAIRDLGGTYNEQFF.

The chain combines TRBV25-1 with TRBJ1-4, with D possibly TRBD1 on 5 matching bases. V was clipped by 3 bases and J by 6 bases, with 11 bases between them. Germline CDR1 MGHDK, CDR2 SYGVNS. There are 14 residues in the CDR3. Here the CDR3 DNA reads TGTGCCAGCAGTGATGCCCAGGGTTATGAAAAACTGTTTTTT. Translating it yields CASSDAQGYEKLFF.

The chain is built from TRBV19 and TRBJ2-3, with 8 nucleotides matching TRBD2. The germline V gene encodes CDR1 LNHDA and CDR2 SQIVND (reference sequence). With V trimmed by 1 base and J by 6 bases, 21 bases remained unmatched. This CDR3 is built from 20 residues. The CDR3 sequence is CASSIGGGSGVNQRSDTQYF. The CDR3 bases are TGTGCCAGTAGTATAGGTGGCGGTAGCGGGGTAAACCAGCGCAGCGATACGCAGTATTTT. The whole variable domain, remainder taken from reference TRBV19 and TRBJ2-3, is DGGITQSPKYLFRKEGQNVTLSCEQNLNHDAMYWYRQDPGQGLRLIYYSQIVNDFQKGDIAEGYSVSREKKESFPLTVTSAQKNPTAFYLCASSIGGGSGVNQRSDTQYFGPGTRLTVL.

V and J are TRBV2 and TRBJ2-7; 9 positions agree with TRBD1. CDR1 and CDR2 (germline): SNHLY, FYNNEI. With V trimmed by 6 bases and J by 6 bases, 9 bases remained unmatched. The length of the CDR3 is 14 residues. CDR3 bases: TGTGCCAGCAGGACACCGGGACAGGGTAGCGAGCAGTACTTC. This sequence encodes CASRTPGQGSEQYF.

This chain connects TRBV6-5 to TRBJ2-3; D may be TRBD1 (6 bases). The CDR3 has 15 residues. The germline V and J ends were trimmed by 0 bases and 4 bases, with 11 bases remaining between them. Germline V CDR1 and CDR2: MNHEY, SVGAGI. Here the CDR3 reads CASSYSGAPPDTQYF. The CDR3 DNA follows: TGTGCCAGCAGTTACTCGGGGGCGCCCCCAGATACGCAGTATTTT.

This clone has a single count. The V and J genes are TRBV5-1 and TRBJ2-3; 8 bases match TRBD2. This CDR3 contains 16 residues. Germline CDR1 SGHRS, CDR2 YFSETQ. The ends lost 4 bases at V and 0 bases at J; junction bases unmatched: 7. The CDR3 is CASSPVAGGSTDTQYF. DNA of the CDR3: TGCGCCAGCAGCCCCGTGGCGGGGGGCAGCACAGATACGCAGTATTTT.

This clone was recorded once. The chain has TRBV6-1 and TRBJ1-6, with 8 nucleotides matching TRBD1. The CDR3 has 14 residues. The germline V gene has CDR1 MNHNS and CDR2 SASEGT. The V and J ends lost 6 bases and 10 bases, in that order; junction bases with no gene match: 8. For the CDR3, the DNA is TGTGCCAGCAGGAACGACAGGGGAAGCTCACCCCTCCACTTT. Translated: CASRNDRGSSPLHF.

The genes are TRBV29-1 and TRBJ1-1; unclear D gene. Germline V CDR1 and CDR2: SQVTM, ANQGSEA. The CDR3 totals 11 residues. Trimming took 6 bases from V and 4 from J, leaving 9 bases between them. The CDR3 reads CSVHFGTEAFF. The CDR3 region has the DNA TGCAGCGTACACTTCGGCACTGAAGCTTTCTTT. Filled out from reference TRBV29-1 and TRBJ1-1, the complete variable domain reads SAVISQKPSRDICQRGTSLTIQCQVDSQVTMMFWYRQQPGQSLTLIATANQGSEATYESGFVIDKFPISRPNLTFSTLTVSNMSPEDSSIYLCSVHFGTEAFFGQGTRLTVV.

The chain is built from TRBV19 and TRBJ1-5; the match to TRBD1 covers 10 bases. V shed 5 bases and J 2 bases; nucleotides not matched to a gene: 3. The CDR3 sequence is 15 residues long. Germline V gene lookup returns CDR1 LNHDA and CDR2 SQIVND (reference sequence). The CDR3 nucleotides are TGTGCCAGTAGTCCCGGGACAGGGGGCAATCAGCCCCAGCATTTT. It yields the protein CASSPGTGGNQPQHF. Using reference TRBV19 and TRBJ1-5 for the parts outside the CDR3, the full variable domain is DGGITQSPKYLFRKEGQNVTLSCEQNLNHDAMYWYRQDPGQGLRLIYYSQIVNDFQKGDIAEGYSVSREKKESFPLTVTSAQKNPTAFYLCASSPGTGGNQPQHFGDGTRLSIL.